One and the same sample provided the 25 T cell receptor beta chains below, sequenced in a study of glioma-infiltrating T cells after dendritic cell vaccination. Data came from immunoSEQ multiplex PCR; TCRdb stores just in-frame clones and leaves some out. This sample has some 100,000 clones, with 70% to 90% found just once. Sequencing was performed on blood, taken before dendritic cell vaccination. All receptors come from a human donor with glioblastoma.

The count of this clone is one. The chain joins TRBV19 to TRBJ1-3, with D unresolved. CDR1 LNHDA and CDR2 SQIVND come from the germline V gene (reference sequence). The CDR3 contains 16 residues. Trimming shortened V by 4 bases and J by 0 bases, and 13 bases separated the two germline ends. Here the CDR3 reads CASSSPAVSSGNTIYF. CDR3 in DNA: TGTGCCAGTAGTAGTCCAGCGGTAAGCTCTGGAAACACCATATATTTT.

DNA of the CDR3: TGTGCCAGCAGTCCCCAGCGGGGGGACACAGATACGCAGTATTTT. Its translation: CASSPQRGDTDTQYF. The rearrangement links TRBV7-3 to TRBJ2-3; TRBD2 agrees at 9 bases. Per the germline V gene, CDR1 is SGHTA and CDR2 is FQGTGA. The CDR3 has 15 amino acids. V lost 6 bases, J lost 2 bases, and 6 bases stayed unmatched.

The chain uses TRBV10-1 and TRBJ2-7, with 7 nucleotides matching TRBD1. Germline V gene data show CDR1 as WNHNN and CDR2 as SYGVQD (reference sequence). Trimming cost V 5 bases and J 7 bases; bases outside gene matches: 8. The CDR3 totals 13 residues. CDR3 nucleotide sequence: TGCGCCAGCAGTCCCGAACAGGGGTGGGAGCAGTACTTC. This encodes CASSPEQGWEQYF.

The chain uses TRBV5-1 and TRBJ2-7, with 7 nucleotides matching TRBD2. CDR1 and CDR2 (germline): SGHRS, YFSETQ. Trimming removed 3 bases from V and 0 bases from J; junction bases left unmatched: 6. This CDR3 has 15 amino acids. This CDR3 is CASSSLPSGSYEQYF. CDR3 DNA sequence: TGCGCCAGCAGCTCACTTCCTAGCGGCTCCTACGAGCAGTACTTC.

J is TRBJ2-2 and V is TRBV14; D unclear. Trimming left V 1 base short and J 9 bases short, with 15 bases between. CDR1 is SGHDN and CDR2 is FVKESK in the germline V gene. The CDR3 consists of 15 residues. The CDR3 nucleotides are TGTGCCAGCAGCCAAGGAGGTTTAAGACGCCGGGAGCTGTTTTTT. This encodes CASSQGGLRRRELFF.

The chain combines TRBV5-8 with TRBJ2-7; TRBD2 is a possible D gene (7 bases). V dropped 4 bases and J dropped 3 bases, with 17 bases sitting between them. The CDR3 loop spans 15 amino acids. Germline lookup yields CDR1 SGHTS and CDR2 YDEGEE. DNA of the CDR3: TGTGCCAGCAGCCAAGAGGGGGAGGGGTTCTACGAGCAGTACTTC. Its translation is CASSQEGEGFYEQYF.

The V call is TRBV19, the J call TRBJ2-7; D gene ambiguous. The length of the CDR3 is 11 residues. Looked up from germline, CDR1 is LNHDA and CDR2 is SQIVND (reference sequence). The V end lost 10 bases, the J end lost 0 bases, and 7 bases lay between the germline ends. The DNA of the CDR3 is TGTGCCACCGCAGACTCCTACGAGCAGTACTTC. The encoded protein is CATADSYEQYF.

CDR3 in DNA: TGCGCCAGCAGCTTGGCCGTAGGTGGAGCGGGAGGCTGGGATGAGCAGTTCTTC. Translating it yields CASSLAVGGAGGWDEQFF. The genes are TRBV5-1 and TRBJ2-1; 9 positions match TRBD2. Trimming took 0 bases from V and 8 from J; bases not matched to a gene: 15. From germline, CDR1 is SGHRS and CDR2 YFSETQ. The CDR3 is 18 amino acids.

The chain combines TRBV29-1 with TRBJ1-2; 7 bases align to TRBD1. V shed 6 bases, J shed 0 bases, and the junction held 7 bases outside the gene matches. The CDR3 totals 14 residues. CDR1 is SQVTM and CDR2 is ANQGSEA in the germline V gene. The CDR3 DNA sequence: TGCAGCGTGGCCGGGACAGTGACTAACTATGGCTACACCTTC. This encodes CSVAGTVTNYGYTF.

J is TRBJ1-5 and V is TRBV5-1; D is ambiguous. Germline V CDR1 and CDR2: SGHRS, YFSETQ. The CDR3 is 13 residues long. Trimming stripped 0 bases from V and 6 bases from J, with 7 bases between. The DNA of the CDR3 is TGCGCCAGCAGCTTGGATACGGGTCAGCCCCAGCATTTT. This codes for CASSLDTGQPQHF.

The V call is TRBV5-1, the J call TRBJ2-3; TRBD2 agrees at 13 bases. Germline V gene lookup returns CDR1 SGHRS and CDR2 YFSETQ. V shed 3 bases and J 3 bases; nucleotides not matched to a gene: 4. The CDR3 is 16 residues long. The CDR3 protein is CASSSLAGGQTDTQYF. The CDR3 coding sequence is TGCGCCAGCAGCTCACTAGCGGGGGGGCAGACAGATACGCAGTATTTT.

V usage is TRBV5-1 and J usage is TRBJ2-5, with a possible D match to TRBD1 (6 bases). Trimming left V 1 base short and J 2 bases short, with 9 bases between. The CDR3 covers 14 residues. Germline CDR1 SGHRS, CDR2 YFSETQ. CDR3 DNA: TGCGCCAGCAGCTTGTTCGGGACACAAGAGACCCAGTACTTC. Its translation: CASSLFGTQETQYF.

This clone was detected only a few times. The chain uses TRBV19 and TRBJ1-1; D possibly corresponds to TRBD1 (5 bases). Germline CDR1 LNHDA, CDR2 SQIVND (reference sequence). Trimming took 4 bases from V and 3 from J, leaving 9 bases between them. This CDR3 region has 13 residues. The chain's CDR3 is CASSTWGDTEAFF. Written as DNA, the CDR3 is TGTGCCAGTAGTACCTGGGGGGACACTGAAGCTTTCTTT.

This chain links TRBV6-5 with TRBJ2-1, with a possible D match to TRBD1 (5 bases). This CDR3 is built from 15 residues. Between the trimmed V and J ends, which lost 5 bases and 10 bases, there was a span of 21 bases. From germline, CDR1 is MNHEY and CDR2 SVGAGI. The CDR3: CASSTGQGLKEEQFF. The CDR3 nucleotides read TGTGCCAGCAGTACTGGTCAGGGTCTGAAGGAAGAGCAGTTCTTC.

The table lists this clone with a count of one. This sequence joins TRBV5-1 and TRBJ1-4, with 8 bases identical to TRBD1. V was clipped by 4 bases and J by 4 bases; unmatched bases: 6. This CDR3 spans 15 amino acids. Germline V CDR1 and CDR2: SGHRS, YFSETQ. The CDR3 region is CASSAGTGSNEKLFF. CDR3 bases: TGCGCCAGCAGCGCGGGGACAGGAAGTAATGAAAAACTGTTTTTT.

CDR3 DNA sequence: TGCGCCAGCAGCCGTCTCACGGGACAAAGGGATGAAAAACTGTTTTTT. Its protein is CASSRLTGQRDEKLFF. The chain links TRBV4-3 to TRBJ1-4, with D perhaps matching TRBD1 (6 bases). CDR1 is LGHNA and CDR2 is YSLEER in the germline V gene. V dropped 4 bases and J dropped 6 bases, with 18 bases sitting between them. This CDR3 has 16 amino acids.

This chain connects TRBV6-5 to TRBJ2-5, with TRBD2 identical over 12 bases. Germline V lookup: CDR1 MNHEY, CDR2 SVGAGI. The CDR3 has 16 amino acids. The V and J ends lost 2 bases and 4 bases, in that order; junction bases with no gene match: 5. Here the CDR3 DNA reads TGTGCCAGCAGTTACCAACCGACTAGCGGGGGAGAGACCCAGTACTTC. This sequence encodes CASSYQPTSGGETQYF.

As DNA, the CDR3 is TGCGCCAGCAGCCCCTGGGTGGCGGAAACGACAGATACGCAGTATTTT. Translated: CASSPWVAETTDTQYF. V and J are TRBV5-1 and TRBJ2-3, with D uncertain. The germline V gene encodes CDR1 SGHRS and CDR2 YFSETQ. CDR3 size: 16 residues. Trimming took off 4 bases at V and 3 bases at J, with 18 bases between the two ends.

V is TRBV7-3 and J is TRBJ2-3; 8 bases match TRBD1. Per germline, CDR1 SGHTA and CDR2 FQGTGA. The trim removed 4 bases at V and 3 bases at J, leaving 9 bases unmatched. This CDR3 has 16 amino acids. The CDR3 loop is CASSSVGQGATDTQYF. The CDR3 bases are TGTGCCAGCAGCTCGGTGGGCCAGGGGGCGACAGATACGCAGTATTTT.

The V gene is TRBV5-1, the J gene TRBJ2-7, with D hard to call. Between the trimmed V and J ends, which lost 6 bases and 3 bases, there was a span of 13 bases. The CDR3 consists of 13 residues. Germline V lookup: CDR1 SGHRS, CDR2 YFSETQ. DNA of the CDR3: TGCGCCAGCATCACGACGAGGCTCTACGAGCAGTACTTC. This codes for CASITTRLYEQYF.

This chain connects TRBV29-1 to TRBJ2-2; 7 nucleotides line up with TRBD1. Germline V gene data show CDR1 as SQVTM and CDR2 as ANQGSEA. This CDR3 contains 14 residues. With V trimmed by 7 bases and J by 3 bases, 8 bases remained unmatched. CDR3 in amino acids: CSARGDRDTGELFF. CDR3 DNA sequence: TGCAGCGCCCGAGGGGACAGAGACACCGGGGAGCTGTTTTTT.

The chain recombines TRBV6-1 with TRBJ1-6; 7 positions match TRBD1. Germline values: CDR1 MNHNS, CDR2 SASEGT. The V segment lost 4 bases and the J segment 10 bases; nucleotides outside the gene matches: 7. The CDR3 is made up of 14 amino acids. The CDR3 DNA reads as TGTGCCAGCAGTGTCACAGGGGTCGGATCACCCCTCCACTTT. Translated, it gives CASSVTGVGSPLHF.

A remark on this clone: A read error may account for a junction end that differs from germline. The chain has TRBV7-7 and TRBJ2-7; 11 bases fit TRBD2. The CDR3 is 15 residues long. CDR1 and CDR2 (germline): SSHAT, FNYEAQ (reference sequence). CDR3 sequence reads: CASSLALAGAYEQYF. CDR3 nucleotides: TGTGCTAGCAGCTTAGCACTAGCGGGAGCGTACGAGCAGTACTTC.

This sequence joins TRBV19 and TRBJ1-6; 9 nucleotides match TRBD1. Germline CDR1 reads LNHDA; CDR2 reads SQIVND (reference sequence). The CDR3 contains 14 residues. V lost 3 bases and J lost 10; bases outside the gene matches: 4. For the CDR3, the DNA is TGTGCCAGTAGTATCGGGACAGGGACCTCACCCCTCCACTTT. This gives the protein CASSIGTGTSPLHF.

V is TRBV6-1 and J is TRBJ1-2; 8 bases are a match to TRBD1. J gave up 4 bases and V 2 bases, and 6 bases lay outside the gene matches. The CDR3 is 15 residues long. Germline-derived CDR1 and CDR2 are MNHNS and SASEGT. CDR3 protein: CASSERTGLAYGYTF. DNA of the CDR3: TGTGCCAGCAGTGAAAGGACAGGGTTGGCCTATGGCTACACCTTC.